The present entry profiles one TCR beta chain with its context. The sample originates from a study of CD8 T cells in Susac syndrome. Bulk CD8+ and CD4+ cells came from magnetic negative isolation; CD8+ TEMRA by FACS. When the RNA was reverse transcribed, random hexamers were used with an input of 0.5 to 1 ug. TCRdb re-called the immunoSEQ multiplex PCR reads with MiXCR, one entry per CDR3 protein. The data contain about 200,000 distinct CDR3 sequences, roughly 96% of them singletons. The V gene's germline CDR1 is MGHDK and CDR2 SYGVNS. This CDR3 is 16 amino acids long. V dropped 3 bases and J dropped 7; count of bases not matched to a gene: 4.

This receptor was obtained from a human donor with multiple sclerosis. The sample consisted of CD4+ T cells from PBMCs. The J gene is TRBJ1-6, the V gene TRBV25-1; TRBD1 matches 12 bases. The CDR3 protein is CASSEGTGGWNSPLHF. The DNA for the CDR3 is TGTGCCAGCAGTGAGGGGACAGGGGGCTGGAATTCACCCCTCCACTTT.